One sample yielded the 12 T cell receptor beta chains listed below, sequenced in a study of neurological immune-mediated disorders. As to time point: longitudinal time-point 1 (baseline). TCRdb called the 5' RACE reads again in MiXCR, with one record for every CDR3 protein. The sample holds approximately 70,000 distinct CDR3 sequences, more than 8.5% seen once. Sequencing was performed on PBMCs. Receptors were obtained from a man between 25 and 39 years old in good health.

This clonotype was observed many times. The chain employs TRBV4-1 and TRBJ2-7; TRBD2 is a possible D gene (5 bases). The CDR3 sequence is 15 residues long. Germline CDR1 reads MGHRA; CDR2 reads YSYEKL. Deletions cut 0 bases from V and 1 base from J, with 10 bases between. CDR3 in DNA: TGCGCCAGCAGCCAAGACCGAGGGCTATCCTACGAGCAGTACTTC. Its protein is CASSQDRGLSYEQYF.

In this sample, this clonotype turned up many times. This chain uses TRBV11-2 with TRBJ1-5, with 10 positions matching TRBD1. Germline loops: CDR1 SGHAT, CDR2 FQNNGV. This CDR3 comprises 14 residues. V trimming: 5 bases; J trimming: 4 bases; junction bases outside the gene matches: 2. The CDR3 region is CASSPGQGNQPQHF. For the CDR3, the DNA is TGTGCCAGCAGCCCGGGACAGGGGAATCAGCCCCAGCATTTT.

This clonotype was counted many times. V usage is TRBV6-2 or TRBV6-3 and J usage is TRBJ2-2; the D is unclear. There are 15 residues in the CDR3. Looked up from germline, CDR1 is MNHEY and CDR2 is SVGEGT. Trimming took off 2 bases at V and 0 bases at J, with 7 bases between the two ends. CDR3 residues: CASSYKLTNTGELFF. CDR3 in DNA: TGTGCCAGCAGTTACAAACTGACGAACACCGGGGAGCTGTTTTTT.

This clonotype appeared many times. The CDR3 reads CASNHGDWDSSYNEQFF. DNA for the CDR3: TGTGCCAGCAATCACGGGGACTGGGATTCTTCCTACAATGAGCAGTTCTTC. The chain combines TRBV12-3 or TRBV12-4 with TRBJ2-1; tentative D call: TRBD2 (6 bases). This CDR3 is built from 17 residues. The V end was cut by 7 bases, the J end by 1 base, with 20 bases between.

This clonotype was seen a few times. Being one base from a much bigger clone, this may be a read error. The chain has TRBV7-9 and TRBJ2-2; D might be TRBD2 (6 bases). V was shortened by 6 bases and J by 0 bases, with 11 bases between the two germline ends. The CDR3 is made up of 15 amino acids. Germline V lookup: CDR1 SEHNR, CDR2 FQNEAQ (reference sequence). The CDR3 sequence is CASRGRPSNTGELFF. As DNA, the CDR3 is TGTGCCAGCAGGGGGAGGCCCTCGAACACCGGGGAGCTGTTTTTT. The full variable domain, in which reference TRBV7-9 and TRBJ2-2 provide the parts outside the CDR3, is DTGVSQNPRHKITKRGQNVTFRCDPISEHNRLYWYRQTLGQGPEFLTYFQNEAQLEKSRLLSDRFSAERPKGSFSTLEIQRTEQGDSAMYLCASRGRPSNTGELFFGEGSRLTVL.

The rearrangement uses TRBV7-9 and TRBJ2-7, with TRBD2 matching 7 bases. CDR3 length: 13 amino acids. The ends lost 5 bases at V and 6 bases at J; junction bases unmatched: 7. Per the germline V gene, CDR1 is SEHNR and CDR2 is FQNEAQ (reference sequence). The DNA of the CDR3 is TGTGCCAGCAGCCCGCCGGCTAGCGGCGAGCAGTACTTC. Amino acids: CASSPPASGEQYF.

This clonotype was detected many times. The chain is built from TRBV5-5 and TRBJ2-7; 8 bases match TRBD1. Germline lookup yields CDR1 SGHKS and CDR2 YYEKEE (reference sequence). Trimming took 0 bases from V and 6 from J; bases not matched to a gene: 8. The CDR3 is 15 amino acids. The CDR3 sequence: CASSLVGGTGVEQYF. Here the CDR3 DNA reads TGTGCCAGCAGCTTGGTTGGCGGGACAGGAGTCGAGCAGTACTTC.

About this clonotype itself: This may be a read error, as it is one base from a much larger clone. The chain recombines TRBV20-1 with TRBJ2-3; 7 bases are shared with TRBD2. CDR3 length: 15 residues. Germline CDR1 reads DFQATT; CDR2 reads SNEGSKA (reference sequence). The CDR3 DNA is TGCAGTGCTAGAGATTGGGGGGGAAGCACAGATGCGCAGTATTTT. It codes for CSARDWGGSTDAQYF.

This clonotype was seen repeatedly, ten times or more. This CDR3 is CASSSAPWGTEAFF. For the CDR3, the DNA is TGCGCCAGCAGCTCGGCCCCTTGGGGCACTGAAGCTTTCTTT. The V and J genes are TRBV5-1 and TRBJ1-1, with no clear D. This CDR3 spans 14 amino acids. Trimming removed 3 bases at V and 4 bases at J, with 13 bases between. Germline V gives CDR1 SGHRS, CDR2 YFSETQ. Looking up the rest from reference TRBV5-1 and TRBJ1-1 gives the full variable domain: KAGVTQTPRYLIKTRGQQVTLSCSPISGHRSVSWYQQTPGQGLQFLFEYFSETQRNKGNFPGRFSGRQFSNSRSEMNVSTLELGDSALYLCASSSAPWGTEAFFGQGTRLTVV.

This clonotype was seen many times. The CDR3 loop reads CASSLLAADTQYF. The CDR3 nucleotides read TGTGCCAGCAGCCTATTAGCGGCAGATACGCAGTATTTT. The chain employs TRBV7-3 and TRBJ2-3; maybe TRBD2 (6 bases). In germline, CDR1 is SGHTA, CDR2 FQGTGA. V dropped 5 bases and J dropped 4 bases, with 10 bases sitting between them. CDR3 length equals 13 residues.

This clonotype was seen repeatedly, ten times or more. The chain recombines TRBV7-9 with TRBJ1-1, with a tentative D call TRBD1 (5 bases). Trimming pared 0 bases from V and 8 bases from J, leaving 10 bases between. The germline V gene has CDR1 SEHNR and CDR2 FQNEAQ (reference sequence). This CDR3 has 13 residues. The CDR3 DNA reads TGTGCCAGCAGCTTAGCCGGGGCGGGAGAAGCTTTCTTT. It specifies CASSLAGAGEAFF. Full variable domain (remainder filled in from reference TRBV7-9 and TRBJ1-1): DTGVSQNPRHKITKRGQNVTFRCDPISEHNRLYWYRQTLGQGPEFLTYFQNEAQLEKSRLLSDRFSAERPKGSFSTLEIQRTEQGDSAMYLCASSLAGAGEAFFGQGTRLTVV.

Many counts were recorded for this clonotype. V gene TRBV12-3 or TRBV12-4 combines with J gene TRBJ2-7, with 9 nucleotides matching TRBD1. Trimming cost V 6 bases and J 2 bases; bases outside gene matches: 5. The CDR3 runs 14 residues. Written as DNA, the CDR3 is TGTGCCAGCAGCGCCGGGACAGGGCCCTACGAGCAGTACTTC. This gives the protein CASSAGTGPYEQYF.